The following is a TCR beta chain sequence with its context. No cognate antigen has been identified for it. There are no base qualities to consult, and no much larger clone falls within one base. The sample originates from a study of cytomegalovirus exposure and HLA in healthy donors (TCRdb year 2017). About the investigation overall: An earlier analysis of 587 of the donors reported 250 to 350 Gb of sequence data and around 100 million unique TCR beta sequences obtained from roughly 170 million T cells. High-throughput TCR immunosequencing, statistical association of individual TCRs with disease status, and machine learning were combined to predict cytomegalovirus infection status. Rather than using new phenotypic data, the later analysis identified candidate immune exposures from TCR beta sequences and from how often those sequences occurred across donors. On average, roughly 250,000 unique TCR beta nucleotide sequences were sequenced per donor among several hundred genotyped donors of the cohort, with 15% to 20% of those sequences being non-productive. In addition to the first cohort of around 670 subjects, a separate validation cohort of 130 or so different subjects was used. Approximately 300 gigabases of sequencing data and around 88 million unique TCR sequences made up an early release that covered several hundred HLA-typed donors. All discovery cohort repertoires had been generated on a single sequencing platform. A later analysis re-examined previously published TCR beta repertoires from just over 650 donors and added high-resolution HLA genotyping to investigate patterns of TCR occurrence. Because of strong linkage in the cohort, a handful of DR-DQ haplotypes were treated as single units for association and clustering. A later genetic analysis used genome-wide SNP genotypes for about 60% of the roughly 700 donors, treating that subset as a discovery cohort. To decide whether each TCR beta V gene segment behaved as functional or pseudogenic, an earlier analysis of approximately 620 of the donors relied on high-throughput TCR beta sequencing. Donor age, sex, ethnicity and CMV serostatus were compiled alongside the repertoire data. The study profiled the T cell repertoires of 666 subjects by immunosequencing and related them to cytomegalovirus serostatus. The aim of the study was to test whether cataloging public T cell receptors could identify signatures of past pathogen exposure. Class I and class II HLA loci were covered by the typing at four-digit resolution. Of the 300 to 400 genotyped donors, about 84% fell in the genetic ancestry cluster associated with self-reported Caucasian donors. Typing coverage differed by locus: A, B, C, DRB1 and DQB1 were typed in about 620-630 donors, DQA1 in 500 to 550, DPA1 in some 600, and DPB1 in around 490. What the study reported, not specific to this receptor: In an earlier analysis of around 600 of the donors, most TCR beta V segments were observed in productive rearrangements about 87% or about 30% of the time, broadly matching IMGT annotations. Compared with the approximately 670-donor mean, donors in an Asian-associated ancestry cluster had fewer N-insertions in productive TCRs, according to a later genetic analysis. According to a later analysis, parvovirus B19, influenza, CMV and Epstein-Barr virus appeared linked to several top co-occurrence clusters. Roughly uniform sequencing depth across donors was assumed in presence/absence analyses, although this assumption may not hold. In vitro tests confirmed that a few of the cytomegalovirus-associated TCR beta chains recognize cytomegalovirus antigens. An association between a missense DCLRE1C variant and V-gene and J-gene trimming of TCR beta chains was found in a later genetic analysis and replicated in an independent cohort. The earlier analysis of approximately 540 of the donors excluded fewer than 20 rarely observed V segments, including chromosome 9 orphons, because counts were too low. The authors suggested that the approach could potentially be extended to other disease states and immunological phenotypes. A group of highly shared sequence variants was considered likely to be a technical artifact of the sequencing pipeline. When HLA alleles, especially DR and DQ, strongly co-occurred, TCR associations were difficult to assign to individual alleles. A further reported finding was that TCR beta sequences accurately predicted the HLA-A and HLA-B alleles for most subjects in the first cohort. Most TCR sequences were seen in very few donors, while some public TCRs were found in many individuals. The cohort was sequenced for TCR beta chains only, and without alpha or paired-chain data the features that could be detected were limited. In a later analysis, TCR association rates were found to vary across HLA loci, with the most associated TCRs seen for DRB1 alleles and the fewest for HLA-C alleles. A later analysis found that HLA-associated TCR beta chains were more clonally expanded and had lower generation probabilities than equally common non-associated chains. At a false discovery rate of 0.05, a later analysis linked 16,951 TCR beta sequences to specific HLA alleles. Because HLA typing was missing for some donors at each locus, association tests included only the typed subset. The study listed 164 TCR beta chains as associated with cytomegalovirus. Most CMV-associated TCR beta chains appeared to be HLA-restricted in a later analysis, and the HLA associations seemed to be driven largely by CMV exposure. Linkage disequilibrium might explain the correlated functional status among segregating V segments, but an unknown experimental factor could not be ruled out. The classifier was reported to diagnose cytomegalovirus status with high specificity and sensitivity in both the original cohort and the validation cohort. Immune exposure information for the cohort was limited to CMV serostatus.

The cohort consisted of hundreds of healthy bone marrow donors. Cohort members were all nominally healthy when sampled, although unrecorded immune exposures were likely present. The donor was CMV seropositive and was included in the group of 250 to 300 seropositive cohort members. A peripheral blood sample was collected from each donor, and TCR beta sequencing was performed on peripheral blood mononuclear cells. The Qiagen DNeasy Blood Extraction Kit was used to extract genomic DNA from the blood cell samples. Library preparation was by the immunoSEQ multiplex PCR assay. For the multiplex PCR, a mixture combining 60 forward primers for TCR Vbeta segments and 13 reverse primers for TCR Jbeta segments was used. The CDR3 region of rearranged TCR beta genes was amplified from genomic DNA with a multiplex PCR assay. Amplified TCR beta libraries were sequenced as 87-base-pair reads on the Illumina HiSeq System. In the source study's methods: A later analysis tallied tens of millions of unique TCR beta chains across the 666 repertoires, and some 10 million of those chains were shared by two or more donors. A nearest-neighbor algorithm error-corrected the raw reads and collapsed the reads into unique sequences, merging closely related sequences to remove PCR and sequencing errors. Alignment of CDR3 sequences to IMGT reference sequences was used to assign V, D and J gene segments. For a sequence to be retained, at least a six-nucleotide match to both a V gene segment and a J gene segment was required. Rearrangements were classified as productive when the CDR3 lacked stop codons and remained in frame with V and J, and all other rearrangements were classified as non-productive. Following IMGT convention, CDR3 was defined as the stretch from the second conserved V-encoded cysteine up to the conserved J-encoded phenylalanine. The earlier analysis of 450 to 750 of the donors excluded any sequence lacking an unambiguous match to a single V gene segment. In an earlier analysis of roughly 600 of the donors, a V segment was called functional when productive rearrangements were above 56.7%, and segregating when the standard deviation between donors exceeded 5%. A statistical classification framework was built to diagnose cytomegalovirus status from the catalog of TCR beta chain sequences. In a later analysis, V and J genes were assigned by comparing TCR nucleotide sequences against IMGT/GENE-DB human TR gene sequences. Using the TCRdist pipeline, a later analysis assigned CDR3 sequences along with most-parsimonious VDJ recombination scenarios. In a later analysis, each TCR beta chain was defined by its CDR3 amino acid sequence together with its V-gene family, and reads without a unique V-gene family were excluded. A later analysis removed over 500 highly shared, low-generation-probability nucleotide sequences to deal with suspected cross-contamination and a sequencing artifact. In a later analysis, a clonal expansion index was calculated for each public chain from normalized within-repertoire ranks of inferred template counts. In a later analysis, generation probabilities were computed with a VDJ recombination model fitted to out-of-frame rearrangements, and the resulting probabilities were checked against IGoR. In a later analysis, TCR-TCR, TCR-HLA and TCR-CMV co-occurrence was scored with hypergeometric tests, and a repertoire-size bias correction was applied to TCR pairs. In a later analysis, false discovery rates were estimated by permuting HLA or CMV assignments 20 times. In a later analysis, co-occurring TCRs were grouped using DBSCAN, with TCRdist sequence similarity added in when clustering inside HLA-allele-positive subsets. Repertoires with fewer than 30,000 or more than 120,000 public chains were left out of co-occurrence clustering, as were several repertoires with anomalous nucleotide sharing. Here the immuneACCESS table is served through TCRdb, limited to in-frame sequences with V and J called. Missing clones are a known gap in these copies; in checked studies unresolved V genes cover under half, and the rest lacks a known reason. That table supplies the V and J calls and clone size; D and trimming were determined from the DNA. For this sample the table gives 90,000 to 130,000 clones, of which around 64% were detected only once. Jointly, the top ten make up 8.7% of the sample.

What was sequenced was PBMCs. This clonotype was sampled from a man in his thirties or forties in good health and CMV-seropositive.

In nucleotide form, the sequence is TGTGCCAGCAGCGCCTCCCGACTAGCGGGAGGGTGGGATACGCAGTATTTT. The encoded protein is CASSASRLAGGWDTQYF. The chain links TRBV9 with TRBJ2-3, and 14 junction bases match TRBD2. V is trimmed back by 3 bases and J by 6 bases, and the junction contains 9 bases that no gene match accounts for. CDR1 and CDR2 are read off the germline V gene as SGDLS and YYNGEE. The CDR3 runs 17 amino acids, cysteine and phenylalanine included. The read is trimmed to its CDR3 DNA, 51 bases read in frame from base 1. Where the CDR3 stops, the reference TRBV9 and TRBJ2-3 genes take over; the full variable domain is DSGVTQTPKHLITATGQRVTLRCSPRSGDLSVYWYQQSLDQGLQFLIQYYNGEERAKGNILERFSAQQFPDLHSELNLSSLELGDSALYFCASSASRLAGGWDTQYFGPGTRLTVL.